One sample yielded the 17 T cell receptor beta chains listed below, sequenced in a study of blood T cells in healthy people across ages. With a J-beta primer mix and a sample-barcoded 5' primer, a second PCR ran about 7 to 12 cycles. Via MiXCR, TCRdb re-called the 5' RACE reads, giving one row per CDR3 protein. The top ten hold roughly 13% of the sample, which has 700,000 to 850,000 distinct CDR3 sequences, around 34% seen once. The sequencing input was blood. All receptors derive from a man in his late teens or twenties in good health.

This clonotype showed up just a few times. The chain links TRBV20-1 to TRBJ2-1; 7 nucleotides line up with TRBD2. Germline lookup yields CDR1 DFQATT and CDR2 SNEGSKA (reference sequence). The CDR3 is made up of 13 amino acids. The ends lost 3 bases at V and 7 bases at J; junction bases unmatched: 6. CDR3 amino acids: CSARREGGNEQFF. The CDR3 nucleotides are TGCAGTGCTAGGAGGGAGGGAGGGAATGAGCAGTTCTTC.

This clonotype occurred many times. The chain is built from TRBV20-1 and TRBJ1-4; D uncertain. This CDR3 is 11 amino acids long. CDR1 and CDR2 (germline): DFQATT, SNEGSKA (reference sequence). The V end was cut by 0 bases, the J end by 12 bases, with 8 bases between. This chain's CDR3 is CSARDREELFF. In nucleotides, the CDR3 is TGCAGTGCTAGAGATCGAGAAGAACTGTTTTTT.

This clonotype occurred a few times. This sequence joins TRBV10-3 and TRBJ1-4; D remains unclear. With 6 bases removed from V and 6 bases from J, the gap between germline ends came to 14 bases. This CDR3 has 14 residues. CDR1 and CDR2 from the germline V gene are ENHRY and SYGVKD. CDR3 region: CAISHSATDEKLFF. The CDR3 DNA reads as TGTGCCATCAGCCACAGCGCAACGGATGAAAAACTGTTTTTT.

Note on this clonotype: Its ends do not fully match the called genes, so a read error is possible. The genes are TRBV7-3 and TRBJ2-3; TRBD2 aligns across 7 bases. Germline lookup yields CDR1 SGHTA and CDR2 FQGTGA. The CDR3 sequence is 15 residues long. The CDR3 DNA reads TGTGCCAACAGCTTAACGCGACTAGCTGGAGATACGCAGTATTTT. It specifies CANSLTRLAGDTQYF. Full variable domain (remainder filled in from reference TRBV7-3 and TRBJ2-3): GAGVSQTPSNKVTEKGKYVELRCDPISGHTALYWYRQSLGQGPEFLIYFQGTGAADDSGLPNDRFFAVRPEGSVSTLKIQRTERGDSAVYLCANSLTRLAGDTQYFGPGTRLTVL.

The gene calls are TRBV4-2 and TRBJ2-2, with 8 bases aligning to TRBD2. There are 16 residues in the CDR3. The J segment lost 6 bases and the V segment lost 0 bases, leaving 6 bases of the junction unmatched. Germline CDR1 reads LGHNA; CDR2 reads YNFKEQ. For the CDR3, the DNA is TGTGCCAGCAGCCAAGATCGTCAGCGGGGGTCCGGGGAGCTGTTTTTT. Translated: CASSQDRQRGSGELFF.

As regards this clonotype: This could be a read error, since a much larger clone is one nucleotide away. CDR3 sequence (DNA): TGTGCCAGCAGCTTACCCCGTCTAGGGGGGGGCAATGAGCAGTTCTTC. Amino acids: CASSLPRLGGGNEQFF. The chain has TRBV7-9 and TRBJ2-1, with a weak D call TRBD2 (7 bases). Germline V lookup: CDR1 SEHNR, CDR2 FQNEAQ (reference sequence). The CDR3 extends over 16 amino acids. The V end was cut by 2 bases, the J end by 6 bases, with 17 bases between. Complete variable domain (other parts from reference TRBV7-9 and TRBJ2-1): DTGVSQNPRHKITKRGQNVTFRCDPISEHNRLYWYRQTLGQGPEFLTYFQNEAQLEKSRLLSDRFSAERPKGSFSTLEIQRTEQGDSAMYLCASSLPRLGGGNEQFFGPGTRLTVL.

The CDR3: CASRPSGGRCNEQFF. The CDR3 nucleotides are TGTGCCAGCAGGCCTAGCGGGGGCCGCTGCAATGAGCAGTTCTTC. The genes are TRBV7-9 and TRBJ2-1; 10 nucleotides match TRBD2. Germline CDR1 is SEHNR and CDR2 is FQNEAQ (reference sequence). The CDR3 extends over 15 amino acids. V lost 6 bases, J lost 6 bases, and 8 bases stayed unmatched.

This clonotype was recorded a few times. CDR3 coding DNA: TGTGCCAGCAGCTTAAGGGTTCAGATCTCCTACGAGCAGTACTTC. Translating gives CASSLRVQISYEQYF. The J gene is TRBJ2-7, the V gene TRBV7-2; the D is unclear. Germline values: CDR1 SGHTA, CDR2 FQGNSA. The germline V and J ends were trimmed by 2 bases and 0 bases, with 11 bases remaining between them. The CDR3 is made up of 15 amino acids.

This chain connects TRBV5-1 to TRBJ2-1; 7 nucleotides align to TRBD1. V lost 0 bases and J lost 4; bases outside the gene matches: 10. This CDR3 comprises 17 residues. Germline CDR1 reads SGHRS; CDR2 reads YFSETQ. The CDR3 sequence is CASSLEGRGYLYNEQFF. The CDR3 DNA sequence: TGCGCCAGCAGCTTGGAGGGCAGGGGGTACCTATACAATGAGCAGTTCTTC.

In this sample, this clonotype turned up a few times. The J gene is TRBJ2-1, the V gene TRBV2, with 8 bases fitting TRBD1. The junction had 3 bases not matched to a gene; V was cut back by 8 bases and J by 0 bases. CDR3 length equals 14 residues. Germline loops: CDR1 SNHLY, CDR2 FYNNEI. The CDR3 loop is CASQGARSYNEQFF. CDR3 DNA: TGTGCCAGCCAGGGGGCCCGCTCCTACAATGAGCAGTTCTTC.

The chain links TRBV4-1 to TRBJ2-4; TRBD1 agrees at 10 bases. CDR1 is MGHRA and CDR2 is YSYEKL in the germline V gene. The CDR3 totals 15 residues. V lost 4 bases, J lost 8 bases, and 8 bases stayed unmatched. The CDR3 loop is CASSRPGTGADIQYF. Here the CDR3 DNA reads TGCGCCAGCAGCCGGCCCGGGACAGGGGCGGACATTCAGTACTTC.

V and J are TRBV5-6 and TRBJ2-1; either TRBD1 or TRBD2 may supply D (5 bases each). The J call is in doubt because the DNA end fits TRBJ2-7 better. This CDR3 region has 14 residues. Germline V gene sequence: CDR1 SGHDT, CDR2 YYEEEE. The CDR3 DNA sequence: TGTGCCAGCAGCTTCGGGACCTCCTACAATGAGCAGTACTTC. This gives the protein CASSFGTSYNEQYF.

The chain recombines TRBV2 with TRBJ1-1; 10 bases line up with TRBD1. The CDR3 is 15 amino acids. Germline CDR1 and CDR2: SNHLY and FYNNEI. J lost 10 bases, V lost 6 bases, and 14 bases had no gene match. The chain's CDR3 is CASSDRTGGVVGAFF. Here the CDR3 DNA reads TGTGCCAGCAGCGACAGGACAGGGGGAGTAGTAGGAGCTTTCTTT.

The table lists this clonotype with many counts. The V and J genes are TRBV5-1 and TRBJ2-1, with D perhaps TRBD1 or TRBD2 (5 bases each). The V end lost 3 bases, the J end lost 0 bases, and 25 bases lay between the germline ends. This CDR3 spans 20 amino acids. The germline gives CDR1 SGHRS, CDR2 YFSETQ. This CDR3 reads CASSWGTDSRREGSYNEQFF. CDR3 nucleotide sequence: TGCGCCAGCAGCTGGGGGACGGATTCCCGGCGTGAGGGCTCCTACAATGAGCAGTTCTTC.

V usage is TRBV7-9 and J usage is TRBJ2-5; TRBD1 agrees at 12 bases. V lost 5 bases and J lost 4; bases outside the gene matches: 14. CDR1 and CDR2 from the germline V gene are SEHNR and FQNEAQ (reference sequence). CDR3 length equals 18 residues. CDR3 region: CASSHLVSRDRGRETQYF. CDR3 DNA sequence: TGTGCCAGCAGCCATCTCGTCAGCCGGGACAGGGGGCGAGAGACCCAGTACTTC. Filled out from reference TRBV7-9 and TRBJ2-5, the complete variable domain reads DTGVSQNPRHKITKRGQNVTFRCDPISEHNRLYWYRQTLGQGPEFLTYFQNEAQLEKSRLLSDRFSAERPKGSFSTLEIQRTEQGDSAMYLCASSHLVSRDRGRETQYFGPGTRLLVL.

The chain has TRBV7-2 and TRBJ2-7; tentatively, D is TRBD1 (5 bases). Trimming pared 4 bases from V and 7 bases from J, leaving 14 bases between. CDR3 length: 13 residues. Germline CDR1 SGHTA, CDR2 FQGNSA. The CDR3 reads CASSSPSRDEQYF. CDR3 coding DNA: TGTGCCAGCAGCTCCCCCTCCAGGGATGAGCAGTACTTC.

This clonotype was picked up one time. The chain employs TRBV20-1 and TRBJ2-2, with D perhaps matching TRBD1 (5 bases). Germline V gives CDR1 DFQATT, CDR2 SNEGSKA (reference sequence). The CDR3 runs to 15 residues. Trimming left V 5 bases short and J 4 bases short, with 17 bases between. The CDR3 DNA is TGCAGTGCTCCTGTTGGGGCAGGGATCACCGGGGAGCTGTTTTTT. It is translated as CSAPVGAGITGELFF.